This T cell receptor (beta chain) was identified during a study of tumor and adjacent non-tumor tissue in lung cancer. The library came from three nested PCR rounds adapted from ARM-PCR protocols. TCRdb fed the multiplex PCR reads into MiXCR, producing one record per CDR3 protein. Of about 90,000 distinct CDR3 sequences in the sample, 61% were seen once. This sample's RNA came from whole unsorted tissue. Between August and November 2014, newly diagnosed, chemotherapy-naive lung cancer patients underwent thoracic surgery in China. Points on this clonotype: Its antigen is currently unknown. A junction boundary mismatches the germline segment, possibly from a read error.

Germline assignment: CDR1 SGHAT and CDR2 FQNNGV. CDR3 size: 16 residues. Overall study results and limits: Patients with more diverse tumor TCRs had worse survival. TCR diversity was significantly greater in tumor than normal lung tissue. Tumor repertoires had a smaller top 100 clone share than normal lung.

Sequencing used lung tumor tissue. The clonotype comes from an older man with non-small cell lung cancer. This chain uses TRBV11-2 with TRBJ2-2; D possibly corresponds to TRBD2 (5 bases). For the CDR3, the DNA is TGTGCCAGCAACTTAGATCGACCAGCCTCGGCCGGGGAGCCGTTTTTT. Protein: CASNLDRPASAGEPFF.